A selection of T cell receptor beta chains follows, all from one sample in a study of blood T cell repertoires in COVID-19. Produced via immunoSEQ multiplex PCR; TCRdb's table is partial and in-frame only. The table has about 170,000 clones, under 80% seen once. The specimen was peripheral blood. Receptors were obtained from a woman at least 80 years old with acute or convalescent COVID-19. CDR3s include the opening cysteine and the closing phenylalanine or tryptophan. The order of the fields is clone size, V gene, J gene, D gene, CDR3 protein, CDR3 DNA. A D gene is named only where the DNA matches it firmly. Expanded clones are given a class, and other clones once, few, many or no size at all.

-,TRBV12-3/TRBV12-4,TRBJ2-7,-,CASSFDRQNEQYF,TGTGCCAGCAGTTTTGATCGACAGAACGAGCAGTACTTC
-,TRBV15,TRBJ1-2,-,CATSRDRDNYGYTF,TGTGCCACCAGCAGAGACCGGGATAACTATGGCTACACCTTC
-,TRBV23-1,TRBJ1-6,-,CASSQRQSYYNSPLHF,TGCGCCAGCAGTCAGCGACAGTCCTACTATAATTCACCCCTCCACTTT
few,TRBV7-9,TRBJ2-1,TRBD2,CASSPGLAGVEQFF,TGTGCCAGCAGCCCGGGACTAGCGGGAGTGGAGCAGTTCTTC
-,TRBV29-1,TRBJ2-3,TRBD2,CSVERGASGSPDTQYF,TGCAGCGTTGAAAGGGGGGCTAGCGGGAGCCCAGATACGCAGTATTTT
once,TRBV7-9,TRBJ2-7,-,CASSPAAGFNYEQYF,TGTGCCAGCAGCCCAGCTGCAGGTTTCAACTACGAGCAGTACTTC
-,TRBV28,TRBJ1-1,-,CASTVLMNTEAFF,TGTGCCAGCACCGTTCTTATGAACACTGAAGCTTTCTTT
-,TRBV9,TRBJ2-1,TRBD2,CASSKGGSGNEQFF,TGTGCCAGCAGCAAAGGCGGGAGCGGGAATGAGCAGTTCTTC
-,TRBV2,TRBJ2-5,-,CASSEVLGGTQYF,TGTGCCAGCAGTGAAGTCCTAGGAGGGACCCAGTACTTC
-,TRBV10-3,TRBJ2-7,-,CAISELQGYEQYF,TGTGCCATCAGTGAACTTCAGGGGTACGAGCAGTACTTC
few,TRBV28,TRBJ1-5,-,CASGGGVAQPQHF,TGTGCCAGTGGAGGAGGGGTGGCTCAGCCCCAGCATTTT
few,TRBV7-9,TRBJ2-7,TRBD1,CASSRTGDEQYF,TGTGCCAGCAGCCGGACAGGGGACGAGCAGTACTTC
-,TRBV7-6,TRBJ2-7,TRBD1,CASSQVPDRAHEQYF,TGTGCCAGCAGCCAGGTCCCGGACAGGGCCCACGAGCAGTACTTC
few,TRBV2,TRBJ2-5,TRBD2,CASSGAGVGETQYF,TGTGCCAGCAGTGGTGCGGGAGTCGGAGAGACCCAGTACTTC
-,TRBV27,TRBJ2-6,TRBD2,CASSFASGSAGANVLTF,TGTGCCAGCAGTTTCGCTAGCGGGAGTGCTGGGGCCAACGTCCTGACTTTC
-,TRBV11-2,TRBJ1-1,TRBD1,CASSRRPGGFNTEAFF,TGTGCCAGCAGCCGAAGACCAGGGGGGTTTAACACTGAAGCTTTCTTT
-,TRBV3-1/TRBV3-2,TRBJ2-7,-,CASSQVESSYEQYF,TGTGCCAGCAGCCAAGTAGAGAGCTCCTACGAGCAGTACTTC
few,TRBV27,TRBJ2-7,-,CASSFVGAGKFSTYEQYF,TGTGCCAGCAGTTTTGTTGGGGCCGGAAAGTTCTCTACCTACGAGCAGTACTTC
-,TRBV6-5,TRBJ1-6,-,CASSYGWTENSPLHF,TGTGCCAGCAGTTACGGGTGGACAGAAAATTCACCCCTCCACTTT
once,TRBV5-1,TRBJ2-1,-,CASSETGIYNEQFF,TGCGCCAGCAGCGAAACAGGAATCTACAATGAGCAGTTCTTC
-,TRBV27,TRBJ2-7,-,CASSLFGTPGEQYF,TGTGCCAGCAGTTTATTCGGGACACCTGGGGAGCAGTACTTC
-,TRBV9,TRBJ2-1,TRBD2,CASSVGLAGGLSYNEQFF,TGTGCCAGCAGCGTAGGACTAGCGGGAGGGCTCTCCTACAATGAGCAGTTCTTC
once,TRBV10-2,TRBJ1-6,-,CASRNTEYDDSPLHF,TGCGCCAGCAGAAATACAGAGTACGATGATTCACCCCTCCACTTT
many,TRBV28,TRBJ1-2,-,CASMAVGREWGYTF,TGTGCCAGCATGGCGGTCGGGAGGGAGTGGGGCTACACCTTC
-,TRBV19,TRBJ1-1,-,CASSMRSREAFF,TGTGCCAGTAGTATGAGGTCACGTGAAGCTTTCTTT
-,TRBV6-5,TRBJ1-1,TRBD1,CASTQQGALNTEAFF,TGTGCCAGCACCCAACAGGGGGCTCTGAACACTGAAGCTTTCTTT
-,TRBV2,TRBJ1-1,-,CASSEQSFRQDEAFF,TGTGCCAGCAGTGAACAATCCTTTAGACAGGATGAAGCTTTCTTT
-,TRBV7-3,TRBJ1-2,TRBD1,CASSFQGAKGYTF,TGTGCCAGCAGCTTTCAGGGGGCGAAGGGCTACACCTTC
few,TRBV18,TRBJ2-7,TRBD1,CASSPGTGELTEQYF,TGTGCCAGCTCACCAGGGACAGGGGAATTGACCGAGCAGTACTTC
-,TRBV9,TRBJ2-7,-,CASGGQGDHEQYF,TGTGCCAGCGGAGGGCAGGGGGATCACGAGCAGTACTTC
-,TRBV3-1/TRBV3-2,TRBJ1-2,-,CASSQEWRDASTRNYGYTF,TGTGCCAGCAGCCAAGAGTGGAGGGACGCCTCCACACGTAACTATGGCTACACCTTC
-,TRBV7-8,TRBJ2-7,-,CASSQVAGTLEQYF,TGTGCCAGCAGCCAGGTGGCGGGAACTTTGGAGCAGTACTTC
-,TRBV10-2,TRBJ2-2,-,CASQGGTTGELFF,TGCGCCAGCCAAGGAGGGACCACCGGGGAGCTGTTTTTT
few,TRBV7-9,TRBJ1-2,-,CASSRSSSGESGGYTF,TGTGCCAGCAGCCGATCCTCATCCGGGGAAAGTGGGGGCTACACCTTC
-,TRBV29-1,TRBJ2-5,TRBD2,CSVGASGMSETQYF,TGCAGCGTTGGGGCTAGCGGGATGTCAGAGACCCAGTACTTC
-,TRBV6-4,TRBJ1-5,-,CASSYDSSNQPQHF,TGTGCCAGCAGTTACGACAGCTCCAATCAGCCCCAGCATTTT
-,TRBV5-8,TRBJ1-5,TRBD1,CASSTLTGSNQPQHF,TGTGCCAGCAGCACCCTGACAGGGAGCAATCAGCCCCAGCATTTT
-,TRBV3-1/TRBV3-2,TRBJ2-5,-,CASSQGRGTGVVETQYF,TGTGCCAGCAGCCAAGGGAGGGGAACGGGAGTGGTGGAGACCCAGTACTTC
-,TRBV19,TRBJ2-3,-,CASSIGLSTDTQYF,TGTGCCAGTAGTATAGGGCTTAGCACAGATACGCAGTATTTT